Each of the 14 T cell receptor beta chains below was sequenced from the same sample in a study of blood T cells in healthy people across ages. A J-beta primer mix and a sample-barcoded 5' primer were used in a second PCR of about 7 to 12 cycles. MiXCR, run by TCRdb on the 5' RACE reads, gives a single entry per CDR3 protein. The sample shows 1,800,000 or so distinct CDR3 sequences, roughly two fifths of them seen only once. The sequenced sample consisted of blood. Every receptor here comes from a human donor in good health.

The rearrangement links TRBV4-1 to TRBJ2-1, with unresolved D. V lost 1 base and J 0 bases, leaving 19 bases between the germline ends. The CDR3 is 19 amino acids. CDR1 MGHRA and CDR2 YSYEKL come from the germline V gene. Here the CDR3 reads CASSQVVRLGSSSYNEQFF. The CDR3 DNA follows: TGCGCCAGCAGCCAAGTAGTTAGACTGGGGTCGAGCTCCTACAATGAGCAGTTCTTC.

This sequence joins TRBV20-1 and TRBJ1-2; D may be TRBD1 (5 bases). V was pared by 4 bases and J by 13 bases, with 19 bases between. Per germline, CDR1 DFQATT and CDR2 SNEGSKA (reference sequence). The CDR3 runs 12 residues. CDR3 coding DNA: TGCAGTGCTAAAAGGCAGGGCTGGCTTCCCACCTTC. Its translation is CSAKRQGWLPTF.

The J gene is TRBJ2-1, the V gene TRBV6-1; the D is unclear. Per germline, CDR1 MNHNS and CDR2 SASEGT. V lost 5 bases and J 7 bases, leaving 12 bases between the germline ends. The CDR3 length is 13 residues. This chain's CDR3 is CASSSWGDNEQFF. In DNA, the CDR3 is TGTGCCAGCAGTTCCTGGGGTGATAATGAGCAGTTCTTC.

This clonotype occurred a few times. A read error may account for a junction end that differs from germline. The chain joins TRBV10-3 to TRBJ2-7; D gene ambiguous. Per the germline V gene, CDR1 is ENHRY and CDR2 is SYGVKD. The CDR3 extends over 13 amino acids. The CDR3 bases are TGTGCCACCAGTGAATTAGGCTTGCGAGAGCAGTACTTC. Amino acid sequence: CATSELGLREQYF.

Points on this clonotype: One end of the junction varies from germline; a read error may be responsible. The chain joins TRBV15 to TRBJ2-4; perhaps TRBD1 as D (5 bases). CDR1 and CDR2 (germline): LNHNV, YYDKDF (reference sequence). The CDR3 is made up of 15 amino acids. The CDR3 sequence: CPTSRFREGKNIQYF. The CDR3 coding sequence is TGTCCCACCAGCAGATTCAGGGAAGGCAAAAACATTCAGTACTTC.

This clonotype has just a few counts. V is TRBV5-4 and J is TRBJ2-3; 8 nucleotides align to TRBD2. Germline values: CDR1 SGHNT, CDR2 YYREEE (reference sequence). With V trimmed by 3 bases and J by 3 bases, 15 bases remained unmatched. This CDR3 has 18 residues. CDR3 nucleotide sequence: TGTGCCAGCAGCTCACGGGCCGTAGCGGGGAAGGGGACAGATACGCAGTATTTT. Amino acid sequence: CASSSRAVAGKGTDTQYF.

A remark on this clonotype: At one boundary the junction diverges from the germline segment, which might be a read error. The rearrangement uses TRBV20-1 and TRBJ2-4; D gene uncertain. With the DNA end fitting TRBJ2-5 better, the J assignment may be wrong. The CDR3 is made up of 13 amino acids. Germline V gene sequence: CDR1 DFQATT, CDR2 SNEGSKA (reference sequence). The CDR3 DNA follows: TGCAGTGCCTTCTTTACGTACCAAGGGACCCAGTACTTC. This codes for CSAFFTYQGTQYF.

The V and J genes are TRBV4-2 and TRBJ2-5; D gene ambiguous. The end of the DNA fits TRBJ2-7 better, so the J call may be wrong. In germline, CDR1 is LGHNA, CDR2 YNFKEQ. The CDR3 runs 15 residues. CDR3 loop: CASSQDGQKYYEQYF. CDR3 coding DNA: TGTGCCAGCAGCCAAGATGGGCAGAAATACTACGAGCAGTACTTC.

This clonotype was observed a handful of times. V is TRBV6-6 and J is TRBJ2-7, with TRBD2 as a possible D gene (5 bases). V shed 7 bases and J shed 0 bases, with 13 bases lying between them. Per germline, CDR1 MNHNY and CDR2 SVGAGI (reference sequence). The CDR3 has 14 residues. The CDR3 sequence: CASTPASGSYEQYF. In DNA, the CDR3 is TGTGCCAGCACCCCAGCGAGCGGCTCCTACGAGCAGTACTTC.

This chain's CDR3 is CASGTDISAEAFF. In nucleotides, the CDR3 is TGTGCCAGCGGAACAGACATTAGCGCTGAAGCTTTCTTT. V and J are TRBV7-9 and TRBJ1-1; D is uncertain. Germline V gene sequence: CDR1 SEHNR, CDR2 FQNEAQ (reference sequence). The CDR3 is made up of 13 amino acids. V was trimmed by 8 bases and J by 6 bases, leaving 16 bases between them.

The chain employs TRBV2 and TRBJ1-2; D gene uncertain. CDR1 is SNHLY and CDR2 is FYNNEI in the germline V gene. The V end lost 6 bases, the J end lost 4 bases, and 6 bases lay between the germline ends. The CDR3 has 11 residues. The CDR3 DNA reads TGTGCCAGCAGCGACACCTATGGCTACACCTTC. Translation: CASSDTYGYTF.

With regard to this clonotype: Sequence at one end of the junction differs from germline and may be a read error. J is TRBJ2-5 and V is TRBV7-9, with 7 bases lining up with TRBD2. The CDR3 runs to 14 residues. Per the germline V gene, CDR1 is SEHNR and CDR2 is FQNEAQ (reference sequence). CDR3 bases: TGTGCCAGCACCTTATTGGGAGGGCAAGAGACCCAGTACTTC. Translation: CASTLLGGQETQYF.

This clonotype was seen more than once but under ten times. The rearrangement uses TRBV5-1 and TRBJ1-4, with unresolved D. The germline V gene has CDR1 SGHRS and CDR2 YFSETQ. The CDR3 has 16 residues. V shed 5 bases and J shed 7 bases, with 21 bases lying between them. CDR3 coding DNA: TGCGCCAGCAGTTCCGGATCAGGCTTAGAAGGTGAAAAACTGTTTTTT. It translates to CASSSGSGLEGEKLFF.

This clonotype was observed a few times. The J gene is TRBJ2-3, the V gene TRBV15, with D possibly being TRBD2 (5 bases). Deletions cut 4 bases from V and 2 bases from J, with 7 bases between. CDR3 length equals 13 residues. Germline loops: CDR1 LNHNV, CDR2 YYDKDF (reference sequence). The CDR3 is CATSNGDTDTQYF. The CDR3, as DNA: TGTGCCACCAGCAACGGGGACACAGATACGCAGTATTTT.